The 5 T cell receptor beta chains below all came from one sample that was sequenced in a study of metastatic and nonmetastatic thyroid tumors. The entire patient cohort was treatment-naive prior to thyroid surgery. With MiXCR, TCRdb reprocessed the PCR reads. Of 20,000 to 30,000 clones in the sample, more than 20% were seen once. The sequencing input was tumor tissue. The receptors come from a male donor with papillary thyroid cancer or a benign thyroid nodule (not recorded which). Some clones in this sample may be carry-over from other donors' samples.

On this clone: At one boundary the junction diverges from the germline segment, which might be a read error. This rearrangement joins TRBV20-1 to TRBJ1-2, with TRBD1 matching 9 bases. This CDR3 is 13 amino acids long. Germline V gene data show CDR1 as DFQATT and CDR2 as SNEGSKA (reference sequence). The CDR3 DNA follows: TGCAGTGCTCACGGGACAGGGAAAAATGGATACACCTTC. Translating gives CSAHGTGKNGYTF.

In the case of this clone: This sequence may be a read error, since a much larger clone differs from it by one base. The chain joins TRBV7-9 to TRBJ2-3; possible D gene TRBD2, 5 bases. Per germline, CDR1 SEHNR and CDR2 FQNEAQ (reference sequence). V dropped 5 bases and J dropped 6 bases, with 15 bases sitting between them. The CDR3 has 14 residues. CDR3: CASSAILVPDTQYF. As DNA, the CDR3 is TGTGCCAGCAGCGCCATACTAGTTCCCGATACGCAGTATTTT.

About this clone itself: At one boundary the junction diverges from the germline segment, which might be a read error. The chain couples TRBV6-2 or TRBV6-3 to TRBJ1-5; D is unresolved. Germline lookup yields CDR1 MNHEY and CDR2 SVGEGT. The CDR3 is 13 amino acids. In nucleotides, the CDR3 is TGTGCCAGCAGTTATGGGCGCTACCATCCCCATCATTTT. Protein product: CASSYGRYHPHHF.

This clone came up a few times. The chain has TRBV3-1 and TRBJ2-3, with D uncertain. Per germline, CDR1 LGHDT and CDR2 YNNKEL (reference sequence). The CDR3 extends over 15 amino acids. Trimming removed 1 base from V and 2 bases from J, with 10 bases in between. The CDR3 spells CASSQADQITDTQYF. The DNA for the CDR3 is TGTGCCAGCAGCCAAGCGGACCAAATCACAGATACGCAGTATTTT.

Many counts were recorded for this clone. The rearrangement joins TRBV20-1 to TRBJ2-7; maybe TRBD2 (5 bases). The CDR3 runs 13 residues. The V end was cut by 6 bases, the J end by 5 bases, with 17 bases between. CDR1 is DFQATT, CDR2 SNEGSKA, per germline (reference sequence). The CDR3 DNA sequence: TGCAGTGCGCCGTTACTAGAAGCGGACGAGCAGTACTTC. Its protein is CSAPLLEADEQYF.